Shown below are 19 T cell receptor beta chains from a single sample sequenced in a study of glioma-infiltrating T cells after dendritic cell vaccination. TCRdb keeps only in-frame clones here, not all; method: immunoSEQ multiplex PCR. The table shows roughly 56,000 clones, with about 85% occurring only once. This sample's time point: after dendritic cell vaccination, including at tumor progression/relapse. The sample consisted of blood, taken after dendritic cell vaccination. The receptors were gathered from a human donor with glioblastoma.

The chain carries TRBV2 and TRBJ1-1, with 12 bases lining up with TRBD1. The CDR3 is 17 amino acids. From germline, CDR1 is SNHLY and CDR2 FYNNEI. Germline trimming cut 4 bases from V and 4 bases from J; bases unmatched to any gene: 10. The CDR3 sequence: CASSVPGQGAFTTEAFF. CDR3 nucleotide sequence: TGTGCCAGCAGTGTTCCGGGACAGGGGGCATTTACCACTGAAGCTTTCTTT.

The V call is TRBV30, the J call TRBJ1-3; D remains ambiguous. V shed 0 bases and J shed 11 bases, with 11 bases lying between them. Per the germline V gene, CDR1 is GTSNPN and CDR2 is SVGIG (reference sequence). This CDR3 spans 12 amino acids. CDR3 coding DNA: TGTGCCTGGAGTGTAATCTCAGGCGCCATATATTTT. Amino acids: CAWSVISGAIYF.

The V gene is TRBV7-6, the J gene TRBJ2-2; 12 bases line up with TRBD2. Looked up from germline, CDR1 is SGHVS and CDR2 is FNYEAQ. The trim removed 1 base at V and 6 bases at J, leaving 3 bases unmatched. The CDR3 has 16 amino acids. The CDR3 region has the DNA TGTGCCAGCAGCTTAGAGACTAGCGGGGGACCCGGGGAGCTGTTTTTT. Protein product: CASSLETSGGPGELFF.

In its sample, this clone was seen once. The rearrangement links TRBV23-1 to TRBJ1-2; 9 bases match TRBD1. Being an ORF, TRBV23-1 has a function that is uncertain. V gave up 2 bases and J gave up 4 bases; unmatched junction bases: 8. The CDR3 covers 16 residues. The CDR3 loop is CASSQPRDRARYGYTF. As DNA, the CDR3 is TGCGCCAGCAGTCAACCCCGGGACAGGGCTCGCTATGGCTACACCTTC.

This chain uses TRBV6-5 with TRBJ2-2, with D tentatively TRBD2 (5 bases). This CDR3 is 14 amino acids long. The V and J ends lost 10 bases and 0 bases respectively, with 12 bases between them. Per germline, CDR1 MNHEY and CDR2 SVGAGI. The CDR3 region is CATIGVTNTGELFF. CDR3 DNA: TGTGCCACGATCGGGGTGACGAACACCGGGGAGCTGTTTTTT.

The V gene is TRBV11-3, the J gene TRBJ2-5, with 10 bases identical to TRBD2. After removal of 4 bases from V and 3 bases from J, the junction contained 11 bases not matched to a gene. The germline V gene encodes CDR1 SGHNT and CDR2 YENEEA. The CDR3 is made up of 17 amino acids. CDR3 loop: CASSWRTAGGLKETQYF. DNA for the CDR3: TGTGCCAGCAGCTGGCGAACAGCGGGGGGGTTGAAAGAGACCCAGTACTTC. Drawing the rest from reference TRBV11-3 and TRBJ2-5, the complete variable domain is EAGVVQSPRYKIIEKKQPVAFWCNPISGHNTLYWYLQNLGQGPELLIRYENEEAVDDSQLPKDRFSAERLKGVDSTLKIQPAELGDSAVYLCASSWRTAGGLKETQYFGPGTRLLVL.

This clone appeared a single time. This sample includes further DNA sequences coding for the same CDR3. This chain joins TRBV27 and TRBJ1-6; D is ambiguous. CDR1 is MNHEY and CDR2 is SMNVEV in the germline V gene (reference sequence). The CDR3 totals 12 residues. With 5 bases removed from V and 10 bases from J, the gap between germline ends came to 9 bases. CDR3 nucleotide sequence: TGTGCCAGCAGTAAACCTGGCTCACCCCTCCACTTT. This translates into CASSKPGSPLHF.

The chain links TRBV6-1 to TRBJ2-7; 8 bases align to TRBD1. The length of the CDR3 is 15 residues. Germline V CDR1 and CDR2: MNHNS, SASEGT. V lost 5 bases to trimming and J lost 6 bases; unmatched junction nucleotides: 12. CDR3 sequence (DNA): TGTGCCAGCAGTCCCGGATGGACAGGGACGGGCGAGCAGTACTTC. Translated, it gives CASSPGWTGTGEQYF.

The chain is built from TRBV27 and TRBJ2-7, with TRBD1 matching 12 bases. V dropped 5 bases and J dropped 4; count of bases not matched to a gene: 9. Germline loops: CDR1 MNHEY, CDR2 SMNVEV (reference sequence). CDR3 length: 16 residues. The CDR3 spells CASSHTGQGAGYEQYF. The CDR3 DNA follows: TGTGCCAGCAGTCATACGGGACAGGGGGCTGGTTACGAGCAGTACTTC.

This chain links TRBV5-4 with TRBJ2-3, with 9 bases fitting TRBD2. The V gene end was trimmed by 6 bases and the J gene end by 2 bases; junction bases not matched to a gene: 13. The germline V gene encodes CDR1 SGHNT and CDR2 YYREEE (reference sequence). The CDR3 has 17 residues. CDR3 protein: CASTSPSSGGNTDTQYF. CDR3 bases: TGTGCCAGCACCTCCCCGAGTAGCGGGGGAAACACAGATACGCAGTATTTT.

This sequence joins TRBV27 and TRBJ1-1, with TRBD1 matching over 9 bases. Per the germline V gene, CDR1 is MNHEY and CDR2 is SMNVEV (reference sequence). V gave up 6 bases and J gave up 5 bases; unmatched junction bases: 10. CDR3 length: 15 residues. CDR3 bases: TGTGCCAGCAGAAAAGGGACAGGGTCGACTACTGAAGCTTTCTTT. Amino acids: CASRKGTGSTTEAFF.

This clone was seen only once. The CDR3 reads CASSLVWAGGYEQYF. CDR3 in DNA: TGTGCCAGCAGCTTGGTGTGGGCAGGGGGCTACGAGCAGTACTTC. V and J are TRBV5-6 and TRBJ2-7; 7 positions match TRBD1. With V trimmed by 0 bases and J by 3 bases, 6 bases remained unmatched. This CDR3 region has 15 residues. Germline V lookup: CDR1 SGHDT, CDR2 YYEEEE.

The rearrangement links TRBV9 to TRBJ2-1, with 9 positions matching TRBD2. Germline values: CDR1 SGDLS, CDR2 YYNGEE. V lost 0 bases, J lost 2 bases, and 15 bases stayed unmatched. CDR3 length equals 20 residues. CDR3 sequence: CASSVDWRGGLGRTYNEQFF. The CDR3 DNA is TGTGCCAGCAGCGTAGATTGGCGGGGGGGCCTCGGTCGCACCTACAATGAGCAGTTCTTC.

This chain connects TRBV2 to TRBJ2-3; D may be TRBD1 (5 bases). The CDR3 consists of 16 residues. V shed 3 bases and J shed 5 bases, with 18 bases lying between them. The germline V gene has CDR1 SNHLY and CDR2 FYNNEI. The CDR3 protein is CASSEVKGLGEDTQYF. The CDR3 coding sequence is TGTGCCAGCAGTGAGGTAAAGGGGCTAGGGGAAGATACGCAGTATTTT.

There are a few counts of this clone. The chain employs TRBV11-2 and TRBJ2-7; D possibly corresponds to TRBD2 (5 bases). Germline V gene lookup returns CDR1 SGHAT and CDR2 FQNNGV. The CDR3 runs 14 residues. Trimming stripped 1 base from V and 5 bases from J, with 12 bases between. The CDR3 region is CASSLGLARHEQYF. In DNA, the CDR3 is TGTGCCAGCAGCTTAGGGCTAGCTAGGCACGAGCAGTACTTC.

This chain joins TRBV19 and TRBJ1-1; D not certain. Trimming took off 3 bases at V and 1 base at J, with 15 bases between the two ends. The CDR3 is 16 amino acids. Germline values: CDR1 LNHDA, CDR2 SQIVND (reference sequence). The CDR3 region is CASSMIGGQRNTEAFF. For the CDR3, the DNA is TGTGCCAGTAGTATGATTGGCGGGCAGAGGAACACTGAAGCTTTCTTT.

The CDR3 nucleotides are TGTGCCAGCAGCCTATACAGGGATTCACCCCTCCACTTT. The encoded protein is CASSLYRDSPLHF. V and J are TRBV5-6 and TRBJ1-6; D may be TRBD1 (6 bases). This CDR3 is 13 amino acids long. V was clipped by 4 bases and J by 8 bases, with 10 bases between them. Germline lookup yields CDR1 SGHDT and CDR2 YYEEEE.

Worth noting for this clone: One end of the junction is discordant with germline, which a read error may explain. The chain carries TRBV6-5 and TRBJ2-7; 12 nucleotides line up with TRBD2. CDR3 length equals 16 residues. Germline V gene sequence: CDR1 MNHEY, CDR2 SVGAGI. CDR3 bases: TGTGCCAGCAGTTCCGCCGGGACTAGCGGGTCCTGCGAGCAGTACTTC. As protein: CASSSAGTSGSCEQYF.

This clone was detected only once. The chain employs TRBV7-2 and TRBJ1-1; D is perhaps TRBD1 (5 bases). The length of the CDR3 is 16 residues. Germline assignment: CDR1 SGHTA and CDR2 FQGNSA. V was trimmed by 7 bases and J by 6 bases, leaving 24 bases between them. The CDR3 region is CASTLSPSAQGAEAFF. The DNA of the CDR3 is TGTGCCAGCACCCTAAGTCCCAGCGCCCAGGGCGCTGAAGCTTTCTTT.